The 15 T cell receptor beta chains listed next were all sequenced from one sample in a study of T cell responses to AZD1222 COVID-19 vaccine. Sequencing was performed with immunoSEQ multiplex PCR; in TCRdb, only in-frame clones are kept and a portion is missing. The data contain about 150,000 clones, 85% to 95% of them seen just once; the ten biggest clones take up about 1.5%. The material was peripheral blood, obtained on day 0 of AZD1222 vaccination. The receptors shown here come from an adult in good health.

In its sample, this clone was seen once. This chain uses TRBV5-1 with TRBJ1-1; D remains unclear. The germline CDR1 and CDR2 sequences are SGHRS and YFSETQ. V shed 4 bases and J shed 1 base, with 14 bases lying between them. This CDR3 comprises 15 residues. The CDR3 protein is CASSATGIGNTEAFF. DNA of the CDR3: TGCGCCAGCAGCGCAACTGGAATCGGGAACACTGAAGCTTTCTTT.

J is TRBJ2-7 and V is TRBV7-3; TRBD2 aligns across 9 bases. CDR1 is SGHTA and CDR2 is FQGTGA in the germline V gene. The CDR3 length is 18 residues. V was pared by 5 bases and J by 9 bases, with 23 bases of the junction left unmatched. The CDR3 loop reads CASSPPPYSGSCLDGQYF. CDR3 nucleotide sequence: TGTGCCAGCAGCCCCCCCCCTTATAGCGGGAGCTGCCTCGACGGGCAGTACTTC.

This clone occurred once. The V call is TRBV14, the J call TRBJ2-1; no definite D call. Germline CDR1 SGHDN, CDR2 FVKESK. This CDR3 is built from 13 residues. V dropped 0 bases and J dropped 10 bases, with 10 bases sitting between them. The CDR3: CASSQDLVTEQFF. The CDR3 DNA is TGTGCCAGCAGCCAAGATCTTGTGACGGAGCAGTTCTTC.

V is TRBV7-2 and J is TRBJ1-2; D is unresolved. Germline values: CDR1 SGHTA, CDR2 FQGNSA. The CDR3 runs to 14 residues. The ends were cut back, 1 base at V and 4 bases at J, with 10 bases in the middle. CDR3 in amino acids: CASSLGPSSYGYTF. In DNA, the CDR3 is TGTGCCAGCAGCTTAGGCCCATCCTCCTATGGCTACACCTTC.

The V call is TRBV6-5, the J call TRBJ2-3; weak D call: TRBD2 (5 bases). This CDR3 is 14 amino acids long. Per germline, CDR1 MNHEY and CDR2 SVGAGI. Deletions cut 6 bases from V and 0 bases from J, with 10 bases between. The CDR3, as DNA: TGTGCCAGCAGCCTCTCTAGCAGCACAGATACGCAGTATTTT. This gives the protein CASSLSSSTDTQYF.

The chain couples TRBV24-1 to TRBJ2-3; D perhaps matches TRBD1 (7 bases). The CDR3 is made up of 16 amino acids. The V gene lost 2 bases and the J gene lost 6 bases, with 17 bases spanning the gap. The germline gives CDR1 KGHDR, CDR2 SFDVKD. The CDR3 sequence: CATSDWRGLRSDTQYF. The CDR3 coding sequence is TGTGCCACCAGTGATTGGAGGGGGCTACGTAGTGATACGCAGTATTTT.

The chain links TRBV7-3 to TRBJ1-2; D is ambiguous. This CDR3 is built from 13 residues. V dropped 8 bases and J dropped 3 bases, with 13 bases sitting between them. Germline CDR1 and CDR2: SGHTA and FQGTGA. The CDR3 DNA reads TGTGCCAGCGCCGAAACCCGGGACTATGGCTACACCTTC. Encoded protein: CASAETRDYGYTF. The whole variable domain, filled in from reference TRBV7-3 and TRBJ1-2, reads GAGVSQTPSNKVTEKGKYVELRCDPISGHTALYWYRQSLGQGPEFLIYFQGTGAADDSGLPNDRFFAVRPEGSVSTLKIQRTERGDSAVYLCASAETRDYGYTFGSGTRLTVV.

The chain is built from TRBV27 and TRBJ1-3, with a weak D call TRBD1 (6 bases). Germline V gene lookup returns CDR1 MNHEY and CDR2 SMNVEV (reference sequence). The CDR3 is 15 amino acids. V dropped 4 bases and J dropped 0 bases, with 10 bases sitting between them. CDR3 DNA sequence: TGTGCCAGCAGTTACAGGGCGAGCTCTGGAAACACCATATATTTT. Encoded protein: CASSYRASSGNTIYF.

The chain combines TRBV18 with TRBJ2-3; TRBD1 matches 7 bases. The J segment lost 4 bases and the V segment lost 1 base, leaving 2 bases of the junction unmatched. The CDR3 length is 14 residues. The V gene's germline CDR1 is KGHSH and CDR2 LQKENI. CDR3 in DNA: TGTGCCAGCTCACCACAGGGGGCCCCAGATACGCAGTATTTT. The encoded protein is CASSPQGAPDTQYF.

The rearrangement uses TRBV25-1 and TRBJ2-3; possibly TRBD1 for D (5 bases). Trimming pared 1 base from V and 3 bases from J, leaving 17 bases between. Per the germline V gene, CDR1 is MGHDK and CDR2 is SYGVNS. The CDR3 contains 17 residues. The CDR3 is CASSESWVGVRTDTQYF. CDR3 DNA: TGTGCCAGCAGTGAATCGTGGGTAGGGGTAAGGACAGATACGCAGTATTTT. Drawing the rest from reference TRBV25-1 and TRBJ2-3, the complete variable domain is EADIYQTPRYLVIGTGKKITLECSQTMGHDKMYWYQQDPGMELHLIHYSYGVNSTEKGDLSSESTVSRIRTEHFPLTLESARPSHTSQYLCASSESWVGVRTDTQYFGPGTRLTVL.

The gene calls are TRBV7-6 and TRBJ2-1; 9 bases line up with TRBD2. The CDR3 spans 17 residues. Germline values: CDR1 SGHVS, CDR2 FNYEAQ. After removal of 2 bases from V and 8 bases from J, the junction contained 13 bases not matched to a gene. The CDR3 loop reads CASSLRLAGPIDDEQFF. CDR3 nucleotide sequence: TGTGCCAGCAGCTTAAGGCTAGCGGGACCAATCGATGATGAGCAGTTCTTC.

The rearrangement links TRBV14 to TRBJ1-3; D perhaps matches TRBD1 (5 bases). The CDR3 sequence is 17 residues long. The V gene's germline CDR1 is SGHDN and CDR2 FVKESK. V lost 3 bases to trimming and J lost 0 bases, with 15 bases between them. The CDR3 nucleotides are TGTGCCAGCAGCCAGCCCGGGACGGCCTCCTCTGGAAACACCATATATTTT. Translated: CASSQPGTASSGNTIYF.

The chain is built from TRBV28 and TRBJ1-2; D is unclear. Trimming removed 1 base from V and 2 bases from J, with 17 bases in between. CDR3 length equals 17 residues. Germline V gene lookup returns CDR1 MDHEN and CDR2 SYDVKM. The CDR3 spells CASSLLIGPAGNYGYTF. The CDR3 DNA sequence: TGTGCCAGCAGTTTATTAATAGGTCCAGCGGGGAACTATGGCTACACCTTC.

The chain is built from TRBV7-6 and TRBJ1-1, with unresolved D. The CDR3 is 16 amino acids. Trimming cost V 2 bases and J 1 base, with 14 bases left between them. Germline lookup yields CDR1 SGHVS and CDR2 FNYEAQ. The CDR3 nucleotides read TGTGCCAGCAGCTTATTTCAGGAAGGGCGGAACACTGAAGCTTTCTTT. Amino acids: CASSLFQEGRNTEAFF. The full variable domain, in which reference TRBV7-6 and TRBJ1-1 provide the parts outside the CDR3, is GAGVSQSPRYKVTKRGQDVALRCDPISGHVSLYWYRQALGQGPEFLTYFNYEAQQDKSGLPNDRFSAERPEGSISTLTIQRTEQRDSAMYRCASSLFQEGRNTEAFFGQGTRLTVV.

This clone has only one observation. The genes are TRBV4-1 and TRBJ2-4, with a tentative D call TRBD2 (7 bases). Germline CDR1 and CDR2: MGHRA and YSYEKL. V was pared by 1 base and J by 1 base, with 14 bases between. CDR3 size: 17 residues. As DNA, the CDR3 is TGCGCCAGCAGCCAAGGAGTGGGGGGGCCTGCCAAAAACATTCAGTACTTC. The encoded protein is CASSQGVGGPAKNIQYF.